The rows below give T cell receptor beta chains drawn from one sample of a study of T cells after posttransplantation cyclophosphamide. The protocol was immunoSEQ multiplex PCR, while the TCRdb copy is restricted to in-frame clones and leaves out a portion. The sample lists 15,000 to 20,000 clones, around 94% seen once, with approximately 0.25% in the top ten. The sample was naive CD4+ T cells sorted from blood. The source is a woman in her fifties or sixties in good health and a related stem cell transplant donor. Both conserved end residues are part of each CDR3. Each record gives: J gene, clone size, D gene, CDR3 length, V gene, CDR3 protein, CDR3 DNA. D genes are given only for firm matches. Some rows have no size entry. The others give once, few or many, or a class for an expanded clone.

>TRBJ2-7|.|.|11|TRBV20-1
CSARAAAEQYF
TGCAGTGCTAGGGCGGCGGCCGAGCAGTACTTC
>TRBJ2-7|.|.|14|TRBV7-9
CASSFGGQTYEQYF
TGTGCCAGCAGCTTTGGCGGCCAGACCTACGAGCAGTACTTC
>TRBJ1-3|.|.|15|TRBV9
CASSGQAYSGNTIYF
TGTGCCAGCAGCGGTCAAGCCTACTCTGGAAACACCATATATTTT
>TRBJ1-1|.|.|13|TRBV28
CASSFGQVLEAFF
TGTGCCAGCAGTTTCGGCCAGGTTCTTGAAGCTTTCTTT
>TRBJ1-4|.|.|15|TRBV7-9
CASSLGQGGGEKLFF
TGTGCCAGCAGCTTAGGTCAGGGAGGTGGTGAAAAACTGTTTTTT
>TRBJ2-4|.|.|14|TRBV9
CASSADSSRNIQYF
TGTGCCAGCAGCGCCGATAGTTCCAGGAACATTCAGTACTTC
>TRBJ2-2|.|.|15|TRBV9
CASSVERRNTGELFF
TGTGCCAGCAGCGTAGAGAGGAGAAACACCGGGGAGCTGTTTTTT
>TRBJ2-7|.|.|14|TRBV2
CASSDQGLGYEQYF
TGTGCCAGCAGTGACCAGGGACTTGGCTACGAGCAGTACTTC
>TRBJ1-5|.|.|13|TRBV30
CAWSWGGNQPQHF
TGTGCCTGGAGTTGGGGGGGCAATCAGCCCCAGCATTTT
>TRBJ1-3|.|.|14|TRBV29-1
CSVGEGRTGNTIYF
TGCAGCGTCGGGGAGGGACGGACTGGAAACACCATATATTTT
>TRBJ2-3|.|TRBD1|14|TRBV9
CASSGNRGSDTQYF
TGTGCCAGCAGCGGGAACAGGGGATCAGATACGCAGTATTTT
>TRBJ1-3|.|.|18|TRBV9
CASSVAPAGGFSGNTIYF
TGTGCCAGCAGCGTAGCCCCGGCGGGCGGTTTCTCTGGAAACACCATATATTTT
>TRBJ1-1|.|TRBD1|14|TRBV5-4
CASGYRGQEAEAFF
TGTGCCAGCGGTTACAGGGGGCAGGAAGCTGAAGCTTTCTTT
>TRBJ2-5|.|.|13|TRBV2
CASSEDAEETQYF
TGTGCCAGCAGTGAAGACGCAGAAGAGACCCAGTACTTC
>TRBJ1-2|once|TRBD1|16|TRBV18
CASSPLPGQGRSGYTF
TGTGCCAGCTCACCACTCCCGGGACAGGGTCGGAGTGGCTACACCTTC
>TRBJ2-4|.|.|11|TRBV6-5
CASSLPDIQYF
TGTGCCAGCAGCCTCCCGGACATTCAGTACTTC
>TRBJ2-3|.|.|13|TRBV6-4
CASSRAQTDTQYF
TGTGCCAGCAGTCGAGCACAGACAGATACGCAGTATTTT
>TRBJ2-3|.|TRBD2|15|TRBV5-4
CASSALGLASDTQYF
TGTGCCAGCAGCGCGCTGGGACTAGCGTCAGATACGCAGTATTTT
>TRBJ2-5|.|TRBD1|16|TRBV4-1
CASSLPDREIQETQYF
TGCGCCAGCAGCCTCCCCGACAGGGAAATCCAAGAGACCCAGTACTTC
>TRBJ1-1|.|TRBD1|15|TRBV7-3
CASSLLGTGVTEAFF
TGTGCCAGCAGCTTACTCGGGACAGGGGTCACTGAAGCTTTCTTT
>TRBJ1-2|once|.|16|TRBV28
CASSLEGEGRYYGYTF
TGTGCCAGCAGTTTGGAGGGGGAGGGGCGATACTATGGCTACACCTTC
>TRBJ1-6|.|.|17|TRBV4-1
CASSQVGGSSYNSPLHF
TGCGCCAGCAGCCAAGTGGGGGGTAGCTCCTATAATTCACCCCTCCACTTT
>TRBJ2-1|.|TRBD2|17|TRBV7-9
CASSLKISGRAVNEQFF
TGTGCCAGCAGCTTAAAGATTAGCGGGAGGGCAGTCAATGAGCAGTTCTTC
>TRBJ2-5|once|TRBD2|18|TRBV28
CASSPWGSGRGVLETQYF
TGTGCCAGCAGTCCATGGGGTAGCGGGAGGGGGGTTCTTGAGACCCAGTACTTC
>TRBJ2-1|.|.|16|TRBV11-2
CASSLGTRPSYNEQFF
TGTGCCAGCAGCCTGGGGACTCGGCCCTCCTACAATGAGCAGTTCTTC
>TRBJ1-1|few|.|13|TRBV10-2
CASSGTVYTEAFF
TGCGCCAGCAGTGGGACAGTTTACACTGAAGCTTTCTTT
>TRBJ1-4|few|TRBD1|16|TRBV2
CASSEAIQGAGEKLFF
TGTGCCAGCAGTGAAGCGATTCAGGGGGCCGGGGAAAAACTGTTTTTT
>TRBJ2-5|.|.|13|TRBV5-4
CASSFQGGETQYF
TGTGCCAGCAGCTTCCAGGGGGGAGAGACCCAGTACTTC
>TRBJ2-2|.|.|14|TRBV19
CASSIRVYTGELFF
TGTGCCAGTAGTATCCGGGTTTACACCGGGGAGCTGTTTTTT
>TRBJ1-5|.|.|13|TRBV10-3
CAISGSRDQPQHF
TGTGCCATCAGTGGGTCGCGTGATCAGCCCCAGCATTTT
>TRBJ1-1|.|.|14|TRBV5-1
CASRMEGSNTEAFF
TGCGCCAGCAGAATGGAGGGGAGCAACACTGAAGCTTTCTTT
>TRBJ1-2|.|.|14|TRBV9
CASSVVGGNYGYTF
TGTGCCAGCAGCGTAGTGGGGGGGAACTATGGCTACACCTTC
>TRBJ2-7|.|TRBD1|14|TRBV19
CASSIGQGAYEQYF
TGTGCCAGTAGTATTGGACAGGGGGCCTACGAGCAGTACTTC
>TRBJ2-5|.|TRBD2|16|TRBV5-1
CASSPRLAGVGETQYF
TGCGCCAGCAGCCCCCGACTAGCGGGAGTCGGAGAGACCCAGTACTTC
>TRBJ1-5|.|TRBD1|18|TRBV18
CASSPPNRGTSSNQPQHF
TGTGCCAGCTCACCCCCAAACAGGGGTACATCCAGCAATCAGCCCCAGCATTTT
>TRBJ1-5|.|.|13|TRBV6-5
CASSRGGNQPQHF
TGTGCCAGCAGTAGGGGTGGCAATCAGCCCCAGCATTTT
>TRBJ2-5|once|.|14|TRBV5-4
CASSSASGEETQYF
TGTGCCAGCAGCTCTGCCTCGGGGGAGGAGACCCAGTACTTC
>TRBJ2-7|.|TRBD2|19|TRBV5-8
CASSLGDIRGSGSSYEQYF
TGTGCCAGCAGCTTGGGGGACATCCGGGGTAGCGGGAGCTCCTACGAGCAGTACTTC
>TRBJ2-3|.|TRBD1|13|TRBV6-4
CASGQGSLDTQYF
TGTGCCAGCGGACAGGGGTCCTTGGATACGCAGTATTTT
>TRBJ1-3|.|TRBD1|15|TRBV13
CASSRDSRSGNTIYF
TGTGCCAGCAGCCGGGACAGCAGATCTGGAAACACCATATATTTT
>TRBJ2-1|.|TRBD2|15|TRBV6-6
CASRRKRDNRNEQFF
TGTGCCAGCAGAAGAAAGCGGGATAATCGAAATGAGCAGTTCTTC
>TRBJ2-2|.|.|13|TRBV4-3
CASSLRQPGKLFF
TGCGCCAGCAGCCTCCGACAACCCGGGAAGCTGTTTTTT
>TRBJ1-1|.|.|13|TRBV27
CASSWQGNTEAFF
TGTGCCAGCAGTTGGCAGGGGAACACTGAAGCTTTCTTT
>TRBJ2-1|.|.|20|TRBV4-1
CASSQEVGRTTRSSYNEQFF
TGCGCCAGCAGCCAAGAAGTGGGGAGAACTACGCGTAGCTCCTACAATGAGCAGTTCTTC
>TRBJ1-1|.|.|13|TRBV30
CAWSGQMNTEAFF
TGTGCCTGGAGTGGACAGATGAACACTGAAGCTTTCTTT
>TRBJ2-4|.|TRBD1|15|TRBV5-4
CASSPTGEAGNIQYF
TGTGCCAGCAGCCCGACAGGGGAGGCGGGAAACATTCAGTACTTC
>TRBJ2-1|.|TRBD1|15|TRBV5-1
CASRTGTGGHNEQFF
TGCGCCAGCAGAACCGGGACAGGGGGTCACAATGAGCAGTTCTTC